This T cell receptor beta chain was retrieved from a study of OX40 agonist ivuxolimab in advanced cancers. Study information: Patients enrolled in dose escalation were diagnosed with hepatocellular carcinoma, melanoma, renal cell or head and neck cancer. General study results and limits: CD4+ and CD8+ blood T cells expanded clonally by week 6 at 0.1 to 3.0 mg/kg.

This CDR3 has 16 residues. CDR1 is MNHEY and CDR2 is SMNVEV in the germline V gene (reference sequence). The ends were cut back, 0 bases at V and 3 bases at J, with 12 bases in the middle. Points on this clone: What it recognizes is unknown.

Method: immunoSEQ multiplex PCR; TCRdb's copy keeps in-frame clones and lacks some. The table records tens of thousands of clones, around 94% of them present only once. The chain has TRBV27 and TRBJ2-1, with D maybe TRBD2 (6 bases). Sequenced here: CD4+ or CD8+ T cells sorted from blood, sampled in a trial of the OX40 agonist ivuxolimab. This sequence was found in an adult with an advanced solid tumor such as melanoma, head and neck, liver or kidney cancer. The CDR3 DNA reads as TGTGCCAGCAGTTTATCCGGGGGAGCCTACTACAATGAGCAGTTCTTC. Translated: CASSLSGGAYYNEQFF.